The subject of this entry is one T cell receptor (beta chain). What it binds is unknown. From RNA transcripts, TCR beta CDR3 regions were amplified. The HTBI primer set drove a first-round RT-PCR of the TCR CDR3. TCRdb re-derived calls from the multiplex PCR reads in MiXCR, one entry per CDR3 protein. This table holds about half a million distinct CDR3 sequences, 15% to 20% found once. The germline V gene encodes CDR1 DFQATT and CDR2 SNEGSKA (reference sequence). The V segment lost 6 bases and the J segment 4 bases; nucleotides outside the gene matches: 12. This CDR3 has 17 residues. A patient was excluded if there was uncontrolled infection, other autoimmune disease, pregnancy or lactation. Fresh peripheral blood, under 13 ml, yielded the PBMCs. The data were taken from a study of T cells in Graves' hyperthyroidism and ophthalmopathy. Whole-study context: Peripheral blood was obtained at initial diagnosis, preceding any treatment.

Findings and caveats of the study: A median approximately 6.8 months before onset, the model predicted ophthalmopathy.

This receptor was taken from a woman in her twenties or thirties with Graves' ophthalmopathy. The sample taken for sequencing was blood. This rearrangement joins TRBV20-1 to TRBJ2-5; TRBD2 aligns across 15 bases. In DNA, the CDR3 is TGCAGTGCGGAAAATGGACTAGCGGGGGGGCCCCCAGAGACCCAGTACTTC. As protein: CSAENGLAGGPPETQYF.